The rows below give T cell receptor beta chains drawn from one sample of a study of cytomegalovirus exposure and HLA in healthy donors. Sequenced by immunoSEQ multiplex PCR; TCRdb stores in-frame clones only, minus some. The repertoire holds 200,000 to 250,000 clones, with about 83% as singletons. The sequencing sample was made of PBMCs. The receptor source for this set is a woman aged 50 to 60 in good health and CMV-seropositive. Both conserved end residues are part of each CDR3. Each record gives: D gene, CDR3 length, J gene, V gene, clone size, CDR3 DNA, CDR3 protein. The D gene is left open where the match is weak. The listing skips clone size in some rows; elsewhere it reads once, few, many or a size class.

. | 16 | TRBJ1-4 | TRBV15 | . | TGTGCCACCAGCAGGGTTACAGACGCAACTAATGAAAAACTGTTTTTT | CATSRVTDATNEKLFF
. | 16 | TRBJ1-6 | TRBV7-8 | . | TGTGCCAGCAGCTCCCTCGCGCAGGGTGGTAATTCACCCCTCCACTTT | CASSSLAQGGNSPLHF
. | 16 | TRBJ2-2 | TRBV10-2 | . | TGCGCCAGCACCCTTAGGACTGGCTCGAACACCGGGGAGCTGTTTTTT | CASTLRTGSNTGELFF
. | 13 | TRBJ1-1 | TRBV11-1 | . | TGTGCCAGCAGCCAAAAATCAGGTACTGAAGCTTTCTTT | CASSQKSGTEAFF
TRBD2 | 17 | TRBJ2-3 | TRBV28 | . | TGTGCCAGCAGTAAAACGAGACTAGCGGGGGGGAGGTACGCGCAGTATTTT | CASSKTRLAGGRYAQYF
. | 15 | TRBJ1-1 | TRBV5-1 | . | TGCGCCAGCAGCTTGGCCAACGGGGTCGACACTGAAGCTTTCTTT | CASSLANGVDTEAFF
. | 12 | TRBJ1-1 | TRBV13 | few | TGTGCCAGCAGCCTAACAGGGTTTGAAGCTTTCTTT | CASSLTGFEAFF
. | 14 | TRBJ1-1 | TRBV4-2 | few | TGTGCCAGCAGCCAAGACGGGGAGAACACTGAAGCTTTCTTT | CASSQDGENTEAFF
. | 13 | TRBJ2-5 | TRBV29-1 | . | TGCAGCGTTGAGGGCGCCGAATGGGAGACCCAGTACTTC | CSVEGAEWETQYF
. | 13 | TRBJ2-2 | TRBV5-4 | . | TGTGCCAGCAGCTTGCTTGAGGCCGGGGAGCTGTTTTTT | CASSLLEAGELFF
. | 16 | TRBJ2-7 | TRBV14 | . | TGTGCCAGCAGCCGCCCAAGGTCCCAGGGTGCCTACGAGCAGTACTTC | CASSRPRSQGAYEQYF
. | 13 | TRBJ1-6 | TRBV6-4 | . | TGTGCCAGCAGTGACTCGGTCGGGTCACCCCTCCACTTT | CASSDSVGSPLHF
TRBD1 | 14 | TRBJ1-2 | TRBV6-5 | . | TGTGCCAGCAGTCCCGAAACAGGGGGTCGCGGCTACACCTTC | CASSPETGGRGYTF
TRBD1 | 15 | TRBJ1-6 | TRBV18 | . | TGTGCCAGCTCACGTGGGACAGGCAGTAATTCACCCCTCCACTTT | CASSRGTGSNSPLHF
TRBD1 | 15 | TRBJ1-1 | TRBV18 | . | TGTGCCAGCTCACCTCCAGGGGGCAGATACTCTGAAGCTTTCTTT | CASSPPGGRYSEAFF
TRBD1 | 15 | TRBJ1-2 | TRBV7-2 | . | TGTGCCAGCACCATGGGACAGGGACCTAACTATGGCTACACCTTC | CASTMGQGPNYGYTF
TRBD2 | 15 | TRBJ2-5 | TRBV7-7 | . | TGTGCCAGCAGCTTTGGCGGGGGGTTCCAAGAGACCCAGTACTTC | CASSFGGGFQETQYF
TRBD1 | 13 | TRBJ1-2 | TRBV7-9 | . | TGTGCCAGCAGCTTGCAGGGGGCGGATGGCTACACCTTC | CASSLQGADGYTF
TRBD2 | 15 | TRBJ2-5 | TRBV29-1 | . | TGCAGCGCAGGGACACGGGGACTAGCGAAAGAGACCCAGTACTTC | CSAGTRGLAKETQYF
. | 14 | TRBJ1-3 | TRBV5-6 | few | TGTGCCAGCAGGCAAAGGGGTTCCGGAAACACCATATATTTT | CASRQRGSGNTIYF
. | 15 | TRBJ2-1 | TRBV27 | . | TGTGCCAGCCAGAGGCGACAGGCCCTAGGAAATGAGCAGTTCTTC | CASQRRQALGNEQFF
. | 13 | TRBJ2-3 | TRBV7-9 | . | TGTGCCAGCAGCTTAGGTTTATCCGATACGCAGTATTTT | CASSLGLSDTQYF
TRBD1 | 15 | TRBJ2-5 | TRBV19 | once | TGTGCCAGTAGTACCCGGCAGGGGGTCCAAGAGACCCAGTACTTC | CASSTRQGVQETQYF
TRBD1 | 13 | TRBJ2-7 | TRBV10-3 | . | TGTGCCATCAGTGTTGACAGGGGCTACGAGCAGTACTTC | CAISVDRGYEQYF
TRBD2 | 16 | TRBJ2-1 | TRBV7-3 | . | TGTGCCAGCAGCTTAGCGGGGGGGCCTTCTGGCAATGAGCAGTTCTTC | CASSLAGGPSGNEQFF
. | 12 | TRBJ1-6 | TRBV7-9 | . | TGTGCCAGCAGCTTCAGTAATTCACCCCTCCACTTT | CASSFSNSPLHF
. | 13 | TRBJ2-7 | TRBV4-3 | . | TGCGCCAGCAGCCAAGATAGGGAGGGGGTGCAGTACTTC | CASSQDREGVQYF
. | 16 | TRBJ2-2 | TRBV4-2 | . | TGTGCCAGCAGCCAAGAGCCAACCATAGTCACCGGGGAGCTGTTTTTT | CASSQEPTIVTGELFF
. | 14 | TRBJ2-1 | TRBV5-1 | . | TGCGCCAGCAGCTCATACCCCCGCGGGGATGAGCAGTTCTTC | CASSSYPRGDEQFF
. | 14 | TRBJ1-3 | TRBV9 | . | TGTGCCAGCAGCCCCGGGAACTCTGGAAACACCATATATTTT | CASSPGNSGNTIYF
. | 14 | TRBJ2-4 | TRBV6-1 | . | TGTGCCAGCAACAGGGACACTGCCAAAAACATTCAGTACTTC | CASNRDTAKNIQYF
TRBD1 | 17 | TRBJ1-1 | TRBV5-1 | . | TGCGCCAGCAGCTTGGCCGGGACAGGGAGTATGAACACTGAAGCTTTCTTT | CASSLAGTGSMNTEAFF
. | 15 | TRBJ1-1 | TRBV6-5 | . | TGTGCCAGCAGTTACCCCGGGACAACGAACACTGAAGCTTTCTTT | CASSYPGTTNTEAFF
TRBD1 | 14 | TRBJ1-1 | TRBV9 | . | TGTGCCAGCAGTTATGGACAGGGCAACACTGAAGCTTTCTTT | CASSYGQGNTEAFF
TRBD1 | 13 | TRBJ2-1 | TRBV29-1 | once | TGCAGCACCCGATGGGACAGCTACAATGAGCAGTTCTTC | CSTRWDSYNEQFF
TRBD1 | 13 | TRBJ1-2 | TRBV28 | . | TGTGCCAGCAGCTCGGACAGGGCAAATGGCTACACCTTC | CASSSDRANGYTF
. | 15 | TRBJ1-6 | TRBV2 | . | TGTGCCAGCAGTGAATGGAGCTCCTATAATTCACCCCTCCACTTT | CASSEWSSYNSPLHF
. | 11 | TRBJ2-7 | TRBV10-3 | . | TGTGCCATTCGGGGGTCTTACGAGCAGTACTTC | CAIRGSYEQYF
TRBD1 | 15 | TRBJ2-3 | TRBV5-1 | . | TGCGCCAGCAGCCCGGGACAGGGGTTAACAGATACGCAGTATTTT | CASSPGQGLTDTQYF
TRBD1 | 14 | TRBJ2-7 | TRBV19 | few | TGTGCCAGTAGTAGACAGGGCGGGTCGTTCGAGCAGTACTTC | CASSRQGGSFEQYF
. | 14 | TRBJ2-1 | TRBV7-2 | . | TGTGCCAGCAGCTTGGTGTGGAGAGACAATGAGCAGTTCTTC | CASSLVWRDNEQFF
TRBD2 | 16 | TRBJ2-1 | TRBV7-7 | . | TGTGCCAGCAGCCCTACTCTAGCGGGGGGGCGAGGTGAGCAGTTCTTC | CASSPTLAGGRGEQFF
. | 17 | TRBJ1-4 | TRBV9 | . | TGTGCCAGCAGGGCCCGGGCGGACACCCCAACTAATGAAAAACTGTTTTTT | CASRARADTPTNEKLFF
. | 16 | TRBJ1-4 | TRBV5-1 | once | TGCGCCAGCAGCCCCCGCCCACAGGGAGCTAATGAAAAACTGTTTTTT | CASSPRPQGANEKLFF
. | 14 | TRBJ1-1 | TRBV18 | . | TGTGCCAGCTCACCACGATCGACAGACACTGAAGCTTTCTTT | CASSPRSTDTEAFF
TRBD1 | 14 | TRBJ2-5 | TRBV7-2 | . | TGTGCCAGCAGCACCTCCGGGACAGAAGAGACCCAGTACTTC | CASSTSGTEETQYF
. | 13 | TRBJ2-7 | TRBV5-1 | . | TGCGCCAGCGGCGTAACGGGAACCTACGAGCAGTACTTC | CASGVTGTYEQYF
. | 15 | TRBJ1-2 | TRBV5-1 | . | TGCGCCAGCAGCCCACCGGGACAACTTAACTATGGCTACACCTTC | CASSPPGQLNYGYTF
TRBD2 | 14 | TRBJ2-5 | TRBV9 | . | TGTGCCAGCAGCGTAGAAGCGGGGGCAGAGACCCAGTACTTC | CASSVEAGAETQYF
. | 13 | TRBJ1-5 | TRBV6-4 | . | TGTGCCAGCAGTGCAGGAGGGGATCAGCCCCAGCATTTT | CASSAGGDQPQHF
. | 17 | TRBJ1-1 | TRBV12-2 | once | TGTGCAAGTCGCTTAGCTCCGGGACAGGGGCGGAGGACTGAAGCTTTCTTT | CASRLAPGQGRRTEAFF
. | 14 | TRBJ1-1 | TRBV28 | . | TGTGCCAGCAGCCCCTACAGGGATAGCACTGAAGCTTTCTTT | CASSPYRDSTEAFF
. | 14 | TRBJ2-7 | TRBV5-1 | . | TGCGCCAGCAGCTTGGGAGGAAGTGCGTACGAGCAGTACTTC | CASSLGGSAYEQYF
TRBD1 | 16 | TRBJ2-1 | TRBV6-4 | . | TGTGCCAGCAGTGACTCCGGACAGGGGCCGACCAATGAGCAGTTCTTC | CASSDSGQGPTNEQFF
TRBD1 | 15 | TRBJ2-7 | TRBV19 | . | TGTGCCAGTAGTTTTGGGACAGGGGACTCCTACGAGCAGTACTTC | CASSFGTGDSYEQYF
TRBD2 | 15 | TRBJ2-1 | TRBV5-1 | . | TGCGCCAGCAGCCCGGGGACTAGCGGGGGGAATGAGCAGTTCTTC | CASSPGTSGGNEQFF
. | 15 | TRBJ1-1 | TRBV29-1 | . | TGCAGCGTTAGGTTTGGGGCGAAAGGGAACACTGAAGCTTTCTTT | CSVRFGAKGNTEAFF